This T cell receptor (beta chain) was identified in a study of T cells after yellow fever vaccination. TCRdb recomputed calls from the 5' RACE reads with MiXCR, one row per CDR3 protein. The sample lists about 320,000 distinct CDR3 sequences, about 10% occurring once. Germline V gives CDR1 SGDLS, CDR2 YYNGEE. V was cut by 4 bases and J by 5 bases, with 9 bases left in between. The CDR3 covers 12 residues. The study's findings and limits: Contaminating bulk clonotypes could be abundant in FACS-sorted repertoires. Relatively few clonotypes were ones that appeared in both CD4 and CD8 compartments. A large majority of primary-vaccination clones showed up again after the booster (about 97% CD4, around 90% CD8).

This clonotype was recorded a few times. Its antigen is unidentified. The sample consisted of CD4+ T cells sorted from PBMCs, taken 45 days after the yellow fever booster vaccination. V and J are TRBV9 and TRBJ1-1, with D unclear. This sequence originates from a young man who received the YFV17D yellow fever vaccine. CDR3 bases: TGTGCCAGCAGCCCCGCGGGTACTGAAGCTTTCTTT. Encoded protein: CASSPAGTEAFF.